Listed below are T cell receptor beta chains from one sample, sequenced in a study of blood T cell repertoires in COVID-19. Generated by immunoSEQ multiplex PCR, the TCRdb table keeps only in-frame clones and is missing some. The sample includes 190,000 or so clones, about 89% of them seen just once. The sample was peripheral blood. The receptors shown here come from a man aged 40-49 years with acute or convalescent COVID-19. The CDR3 runs from the conserved cysteine through the conserved F or W. Each record gives: V gene, J gene, D gene, CDR3 DNA, CDR3 protein. A D gene is named only where the DNA matches it firmly.

V gene: TRBV19; J gene: TRBJ1-1; D gene: .; CDR3 DNA: TGTGCCAGTAGTACTACAGGGTACACTGAAGCTTTCTTT; CDR3 protein: CASSTTGYTEAFF
V gene: TRBV27; J gene: TRBJ1-3; D gene: .; CDR3 DNA: TGTGCCAGCACCAGTCTCCTCTCTGGAAACACCATATATTTT; CDR3 protein: CASTSLLSGNTIYF
V gene: TRBV5-4; J gene: TRBJ1-3; D gene: .; CDR3 DNA: TGTGCCAGCAGCTTGGACAGGGCAGCTGGAAACACCATATATTTT; CDR3 protein: CASSLDRAAGNTIYF
V gene: TRBV16; J gene: TRBJ1-5; D gene: .; CDR3 DNA: TGTGCCAGCAGCGACCCTGGAGCCAGGGGCAATCAGCCCCAGCATTTT; CDR3 protein: CASSDPGARGNQPQHF
V gene: TRBV5-1; J gene: TRBJ1-2; D gene: .; CDR3 DNA: TGCGCCAGCAGCTCCGGGAGCAGGGAAGGAGGCTACACCTTC; CDR3 protein: CASSSGSREGGYTF
V gene: TRBV7-2; J gene: TRBJ2-2; D gene: TRBD2; CDR3 DNA: TGTGCCAGCAGCTCTCTTGAGCGGGGGGGATACACCGGGGAGCTGTTTTTT; CDR3 protein: CASSSLERGGYTGELFF
V gene: TRBV9; J gene: TRBJ2-3; D gene: TRBD1; CDR3 DNA: TGTGCCAGCAGCGTAGTAGGGACAGGGGGCTTAGATACGCAGTATTTT; CDR3 protein: CASSVVGTGGLDTQYF
V gene: TRBV9; J gene: TRBJ1-3; D gene: .; CDR3 DNA: TGTGCCAGCAGCGGGGCAGTAACGGGAAACACCATATATTTT; CDR3 protein: CASSGAVTGNTIYF
V gene: TRBV5-1; J gene: TRBJ2-5; D gene: TRBD2; CDR3 DNA: TGCGCCAGCAGCTTGGCCGGGAGGGGGGCCAAGGTGGAGACCCAGTACTTC; CDR3 protein: CASSLAGRGAKVETQYF
V gene: TRBV19; J gene: TRBJ1-1; D gene: .; CDR3 DNA: TGTGCCAGTAGTATCTCAGTGGCTGCTGCAAACACTGAAGCTTTCTTT; CDR3 protein: CASSISVAAANTEAFF